This is a list of T cell receptor beta chains from one sample in a study of blood T cell repertoires in COVID-19. Clones were sequenced by immunoSEQ multiplex PCR, and TCRdb holds only the in-frame ones, with some missing. The repertoire consists of hundreds of thousands of clones, with 87% occurring once and the leading ten covering 2% to 2.5%. The sequenced sample consisted of peripheral blood. The receptors derive from a woman aged 60-75 years with COVID-19, enrolled during active disease. The conserved cysteine and the conserved F or W are not part of the CDR3 here.

j_call: TRBJ1-2; v_call: TRBV4-2; cdr3_aa: ASSQGAGANYGYT
j_call: TRBJ1-6; v_call: TRBV7-6; cdr3_aa: ASSHRGGLSSYNSPLH
j_call: TRBJ1-2; v_call: TRBV5-1; cdr3_aa: ASSFEGALGYT
j_call: TRBJ1-5; v_call: TRBV19; cdr3_aa: ASSIEAGRPQH
j_call: TRBJ1-2; v_call: TRBV6-5; cdr3_aa: ASKTGEVGYGYT
j_call: TRBJ2-2; v_call: TRBV21-1; cdr3_aa: ASSKSLPTDFIANTGELF
j_call: TRBJ2-1; v_call: TRBV4-1; cdr3_aa: ASSRASGGDYNEQF
j_call: TRBJ2-1; v_call: TRBV11-2; cdr3_aa: ASSLTSGGRHYNEQF
j_call: TRBJ1-3; v_call: TRBV6-5; cdr3_aa: ASSLNRGRGNTIY
j_call: TRBJ1-5; v_call: TRBV5-1; cdr3_aa: ASSLLGEGQPQH
j_call: TRBJ1-1; v_call: TRBV4-2; cdr3_aa: ASSQDWDREAF
j_call: TRBJ2-1; v_call: TRBV28; cdr3_aa: ASSLTPSNEQF
j_call: TRBJ1-2; v_call: TRBV19; cdr3_aa: ASSVSVTEYYGYT
j_call: TRBJ2-7; v_call: TRBV3-1/TRBV3-2; cdr3_aa: ASSRDRGGPKQY
j_call: TRBJ2-3; v_call: TRBV5-1; cdr3_aa: ASSPRLAGADTQY
j_call: TRBJ1-6; v_call: TRBV6-5; cdr3_aa: ASRLDRGDNSPLH
j_call: TRBJ1-2; v_call: TRBV19; cdr3_aa: ASSFSGTLYGYT
j_call: TRBJ2-3; v_call: TRBV5-4; cdr3_aa: ASSHDRGADTQY
j_call: TRBJ1-4; v_call: TRBV19; cdr3_aa: ASSPGTGVSTNEKLF
j_call: TRBJ2-7; v_call: TRBV5-4; cdr3_aa: ASSPLPAGPTVGGQY
j_call: TRBJ1-1; v_call: TRBV27; cdr3_aa: ASSSRQGTEAF
j_call: TRBJ2-5; v_call: TRBV11-2; cdr3_aa: ASGDSRGALETQY
j_call: TRBJ1-6; v_call: TRBV28; cdr3_aa: ASSFNRPGRSPLH
j_call: TRBJ2-7; v_call: TRBV5-1; cdr3_aa: ASSRTGVYEQY
j_call: TRBJ2-7; v_call: TRBV7-9; cdr3_aa: ASSLGLAGGEQY
j_call: TRBJ1-3; v_call: TRBV2; cdr3_aa: ASSGQGGNTIY
j_call: TRBJ2-3; v_call: TRBV6-5; cdr3_aa: ASKSSGGADTQY
j_call: TRBJ1-4; v_call: TRBV6-6; cdr3_aa: ASSHGQGSEKLF
j_call: TRBJ2-1; v_call: TRBV7-6; cdr3_aa: ASSLDGSGGISYNEQF